The rows below give T cell receptor beta chains drawn from one sample of a study of blood T cell repertoires in COVID-19. Measured with immunoSEQ multiplex PCR; TCRdb has only the in-frame clones, and not every one. The top ten clones hold approximately 4.3% of a sample with more than 200,000 clones, around nine tenths of them seen once. Sequences were obtained from PBMCs or T cells enriched from blood (not recorded which). These receptors all stem from a woman aged 30 to 39 with acute COVID-19. The CDR3 runs from the conserved cysteine through the conserved F or W. A D gene is named only where the DNA matches it firmly. Expanded clones are given a class, and other clones once, few, many or no size at all.

length,J,D,size,V,DNA,CDR3
18,TRBJ1-1,TRBD1,.,TRBV27,TGTGCCAGCAGTTTAAGAGGGGGCCAAACAACTAGGAACACTGAAGCTTTCTTT,CASSLRGGQTTRNTEAFF
14,TRBJ2-2,.,.,TRBV4-3,TGCGCCAGCAGCCAAGGTGAGGGCACCGGGGAGCTGTTTTTT,CASSQGEGTGELFF
15,TRBJ1-4,.,.,TRBV28,TGTGCCAGCAGTCCAAACCTGGGGGGAAATGAAAAACTGTTTTTT,CASSPNLGGNEKLFF
16,TRBJ2-3,.,.,TRBV7-2,TGTGCCAGCAGCTTCCAGGGCCTCACTAGCACAGATACGCAGTATTTT,CASSFQGLTSTDTQYF
14,TRBJ2-1,TRBD1,.,TRBV9,TGTGCCAGCAGCGGGGACAGGGGTGGAAATGAGCAGTTCTTC,CASSGDRGGNEQFF
14,TRBJ2-5,TRBD2,.,TRBV27,TGTGCCAGCAGCGGACTAGCGGGGGATAGGACCCAGTACTTC,CASSGLAGDRTQYF
12,TRBJ1-1,.,.,TRBV28,TGTGCCAGCAGCTCATCTTCAAACAGGGCTTTCTTT,CASSSSSNRAFF
23,TRBJ2-1,TRBD2,.,TRBV4-2,TGTGCCAGCAGCCAAGACCGAAACCCAGGACTAGCGGGGGGCCTACCCGATATAAATGAGCAGTTCTTC,CASSQDRNPGLAGGLPDINEQFF
15,TRBJ2-3,.,.,TRBV29-1,TGCAGCGTTGAACGGGCAGGGGCAAGCACAGATACGCAGTATTTT,CSVERAGASTDTQYF
15,TRBJ1-6,.,.,TRBV28,TGTGCCAGCAGTAACCGGGGTACCGGTAATTCACCCCTCCACTTT,CASSNRGTGNSPLHF
12,TRBJ1-2,.,once,TRBV4-3,TGCGCCAGCAGCCAACCGGGTTATGGCTACACCTTC,CASSQPGYGYTF
15,TRBJ2-1,TRBD2,.,TRBV9,TGTGCCAGCAGCGCCCTAGCGGGGGGACTCAATGAGCAGTTCTTC,CASSALAGGLNEQFF
14,TRBJ1-5,TRBD1,many,TRBV5-1,TGCGCCAGCAGCTTAGGACAGGGGGAGCAGCCCCAGCATTTT,CASSLGQGEQPQHF
15,TRBJ2-3,.,.,TRBV5-6,TGTGCCAGCAGCTTGCGAGGGACTAGCACAGATACGCAGTATTTT,CASSLRGTSTDTQYF
13,TRBJ2-2,.,.,TRBV19,TGTGCCAGTAGTATAAGGACAGTCGGGGAGCTGTTTTTT,CASSIRTVGELFF
14,TRBJ1-5,TRBD1,.,TRBV7-2,TGTGCCAGCAGACGGGACAGTTCCAATCAGCCCCAGCATTTT,CASRRDSSNQPQHF
18,TRBJ2-2,.,few,TRBV4-1,TGCGCCAGCAGCCAAGGACTCTTCGGATTCGCGAACACCGGGGAGCTGTTTTTT,CASSQGLFGFANTGELFF
16,TRBJ1-5,.,.,TRBV19,TGTGCCAGTAGTATAGATCTATGGTATAGCAATCAGCCCCAGCATTTT,CASSIDLWYSNQPQHF
13,TRBJ2-2,.,.,TRBV3-1/TRBV3-2,TGTGCCAGCACCCGGGGGTCACCGGGGGAGCTGTTTTTT,CASTRGSPGELFF
15,TRBJ2-7,.,.,TRBV28,TGTGCCAGCAGTTTAAACAGGCGCGACTCCTACGAGCAGTACTTC,CASSLNRRDSYEQYF
15,TRBJ1-3,.,once,TRBV15,TGTGCCACCAGCAGAGATCCTAGCTCTGGAAACACCATATATTTT,CATSRDPSSGNTIYF
11,TRBJ2-7,.,.,TRBV5-6,TGTGCCAGCAGCTCGGGCTACGAGCAGTACTTC,CASSSGYEQYF
14,TRBJ1-5,.,.,TRBV9,TGTGCCAGCAGCGTAGGGGGCCTCAATCAGCCCCAGCATTTT,CASSVGGLNQPQHF
11,TRBJ1-2,.,once,TRBV6-2/TRBV6-3,TGTGCCAGCAATTATCGAGGCGGCTACACCTTC,CASNYRGGYTF
13,TRBJ1-1,.,.,TRBV6-5,TGTGCCAGCACCCGGACAACCCTCACTGAAGCTTTCTTT,CASTRTTLTEAFF
14,TRBJ1-4,TRBD1,.,TRBV10-2,TGCGCCAGCGGGCCTAGGGACAGTAATGAAAAACTGTTTTTT,CASGPRDSNEKLFF
17,TRBJ2-3,.,.,TRBV5-1,TGCGCCAGCAGCTTGGACTCGTGGGGCAGGTTCACAGATACGCAGTATTTT,CASSLDSWGRFTDTQYF
15,TRBJ2-2,.,.,TRBV13,TGTGCCAGCAGCCTGAGGGCCTCCAACACCGGGGAGCTGTTTTTT,CASSLRASNTGELFF
19,TRBJ2-1,TRBD2,.,TRBV4-3,TGCGCCAGCAGCCAAGGAACGACTAGCGGGGGGGGGACCTACAATGAGCAGTTCTTC,CASSQGTTSGGGTYNEQFF
13,TRBJ1-5,TRBD1,.,TRBV4-1,TGCGCCAGCAGGGGACAGCCCTATGAGCCCCAGCATTTT,CASRGQPYEPQHF
13,TRBJ1-6,.,.,TRBV27,TGTGCCAGCAGTTTATCTCTGGCTTCACCCCTCCACTTT,CASSLSLASPLHF
12,TRBJ2-7,TRBD2,once,TRBV10-3,TGTGCCAGCGGGGGGCCGGCCTACGAGCAGTACTTC,CASGGPAYEQYF
14,TRBJ2-2,TRBD1,.,TRBV25-1,TGTGCCAGCCAGGGACAGGGGAACACCGGGGAGCTGTTTTTT,CASQGQGNTGELFF
14,TRBJ1-2,.,.,TRBV28,TGTGCCAGCAGTCCCCTGGGGGGGGCCTATGGCTACACCTTC,CASSPLGGAYGYTF
16,TRBJ1-3,TRBD1,once,TRBV9,TGTGCCAGCAGATCAGGGGGCTCGAGCTCTGGAAACACCATATATTTT,CASRSGGSSSGNTIYF
14,TRBJ1-1,TRBD1,.,TRBV19,TGTGCCAGTAGTATAGGGACAGGGGGCACTGAAGCTTTCTTT,CASSIGTGGTEAFF
15,TRBJ1-1,TRBD1,.,TRBV2,TGTGCCAGCACCGGACAGGGAGGCTCGAACACTGAAGCTTTCTTT,CASTGQGGSNTEAFF
16,TRBJ2-3,TRBD2,.,TRBV7-2,TGTGCCAGCAGCTTATTTCTGGCGGGGGGGCCGGATACGCAGTATTTT,CASSLFLAGGPDTQYF
13,TRBJ2-1,.,.,TRBV5-4,TGTGCCAGCAGCATCTTTCGGGAGAATGAGCAGTTCTTC,CASSIFRENEQFF
14,TRBJ1-2,.,.,TRBV14,TGTGCCAGCAGCCAAGGCTATTTGGACTATGGCTACACCTTC,CASSQGYLDYGYTF
14,TRBJ1-1,TRBD1,once,TRBV7-3,TGTGCCAGCAGCACCCGGGGGACAGAAACTGAAGCTTTCTTT,CASSTRGTETEAFF
14,TRBJ2-1,TRBD1,.,TRBV2,TGTGCCAGCAGTGGAGGACAGGGGGCCAATGAGCAGTTCTTC,CASSGGQGANEQFF
13,TRBJ1-6,.,.,TRBV28,TGTGCCAGCAGCCTCGGGGAGAATTCACCCCTCCACTTT,CASSLGENSPLHF
15,TRBJ2-2,TRBD2,.,TRBV29-1,TGCAGCGGCGGGACTAGCTCCCCGGGAACCGGGGAGCTGTTTTTT,CSGGTSSPGTGELFF
18,TRBJ2-2,TRBD2,once,TRBV6-6,TGTGCCAGCAGGCGACTAGCGGGGGTCTATAGGGACACCGGGGAGCTGTTTTTT,CASRRLAGVYRDTGELFF
14,TRBJ1-3,.,.,TRBV5-4,TGTGCCAGCAGCCCGGACAGTTCTGGAAACACCATATATTTT,CASSPDSSGNTIYF
15,TRBJ2-1,TRBD2,.,TRBV7-2,TGTGCCAGCAGCTTAGCCAGCGGGGGAGACTATGAGCAGTTCTTC,CASSLASGGDYEQFF
14,TRBJ1-1,.,.,TRBV19,TGTGCCAGTAGTAGGGATCGAGGGCGGACTGAAGCTTTCTTT,CASSRDRGRTEAFF
15,TRBJ1-4,.,.,TRBV19,TGTGCCAGTAGTGGCAGGGTCCCAACTAATGAAAAACTGTTTTTT,CASSGRVPTNEKLFF
16,TRBJ1-2,.,.,TRBV28,TGTGCCAGCAGTTCCGCACGAGGCGCGGGTAACTATGGCTACACCTTC,CASSSARGAGNYGYTF
13,TRBJ1-5,.,.,TRBV12-3/TRBV12-4,TGTGCCAGCAGTTTTGCAGGGGATCAGCCCCAGCATTTT,CASSFAGDQPQHF
14,TRBJ1-4,.,.,TRBV21-1,TGTGCCAGCAGTTACAGGGTTGATAATGAAAAACTGTTTTTT,CASSYRVDNEKLFF
13,TRBJ1-1,.,.,TRBV3-1/TRBV3-2,TGTGCCAGCAGCCCACGGGACATCTCTGAAGCTTTCTTT,CASSPRDISEAFF
14,TRBJ1-2,.,.,TRBV6-5,TGTGCCAGCAGCAACGGGGGAGAGAACTATGGCTACACCTTC,CASSNGGENYGYTF
16,TRBJ2-1,TRBD1,.,TRBV6-2/TRBV6-3,TGTGCCAGCAGTTACGTGACAGGGGGCTTCTACAATGAGCAGTTCTTC,CASSYVTGGFYNEQFF